Listed here are 17 T cell receptor beta chains from one sample, sequenced in a study of T cell responses to AZD1222 COVID-19 vaccine. This table comes from immunoSEQ multiplex PCR, and its TCRdb copy is limited to in-frame clones, with some not included. This sample has roughly 180,000 clones, with approximately 86% found just once. This specimen was peripheral blood, taken on day 0 of AZD1222 vaccination. Receptor source: an adult in good health.

The chain has TRBV28 and TRBJ1-4; 7 nucleotides line up with TRBD1. J gave up 8 bases and V 2 bases, and 8 bases lay outside the gene matches. This CDR3 region has 15 residues. Per germline, CDR1 MDHEN and CDR2 SYDVKM. This CDR3 reads CASSLIGGVREKLFF. The CDR3 nucleotides read TGTGCCAGCAGTTTAATAGGGGGCGTTCGGGAAAAACTGTTTTTT.

This chain links TRBV7-9 with TRBJ1-1; 7 bases match TRBD1. Germline trimming cut 1 base from V and 4 bases from J; bases unmatched to any gene: 3. From germline, CDR1 is SEHNR and CDR2 FQNEAQ (reference sequence). This CDR3 contains 14 residues. The CDR3: CASSLVQGITEAFF. The CDR3, as DNA: TGTGCCAGCAGCTTAGTACAGGGGATCACTGAAGCTTTCTTT.

The chain carries TRBV4-1 and TRBJ1-3; D remains unclear. Germline CDR1 and CDR2: MGHRA and YSYEKL. The CDR3 is made up of 15 amino acids. Trimming took 2 bases from V and 6 from J, leaving 14 bases between them. CDR3: CASSQTFGVENTIYF. The CDR3 DNA is TGCGCCAGCAGCCAAACTTTCGGGGTTGAAAACACCATATATTTT.

This rearrangement joins TRBV19 to TRBJ2-7; 12 bases fit TRBD2. J gave up 5 bases and V 7 bases, and 9 bases lay outside the gene matches. Germline V CDR1 and CDR2: LNHDA, SQIVND (reference sequence). This CDR3 contains 15 residues. The CDR3 sequence: CASKSRASGRDEQYF. DNA of the CDR3: TGTGCCAGTAAGTCAAGAGCTAGCGGGAGGGACGAGCAGTACTTC.

The rearrangement joins TRBV7-9 to TRBJ2-5, with 12 bases identical to TRBD1. V lost 5 bases, J lost 5 bases, and 6 bases stayed unmatched. In germline, CDR1 is SEHNR, CDR2 FQNEAQ (reference sequence). This CDR3 is built from 15 residues. In DNA form, the CDR3 reads TGTGCCAGCAGCAGGGACAGGGGGCGTTGGGAGACCCAGTACTTC. Protein sequence: CASSRDRGRWETQYF.

The chain uses TRBV7-6 and TRBJ2-2; D tentatively reads TRBD1 or TRBD2 (5 bases each). The CDR3 spans 16 residues. Trimming removed 4 bases from V and 0 bases from J, with 12 bases in between. From germline, CDR1 is SGHVS and CDR2 FNYEAQ. This chain's CDR3 is CASSSTGAPNTGELFF. CDR3 sequence (DNA): TGTGCCAGCAGCTCCACCGGGGCCCCGAACACCGGGGAGCTGTTTTTT.

The rearrangement uses TRBV27 and TRBJ2-7, with no clear D. CDR3 length equals 12 residues. CDR1 and CDR2 (germline): MNHEY, SMNVEV (reference sequence). V was trimmed by 6 bases and J by 6 bases, leaving 12 bases between them. In DNA, the CDR3 is TGTGCCAGCAGCCGCTCCCTCGGCGAGCAGTACTTC. It specifies CASSRSLGEQYF.

V usage is TRBV19 and J usage is TRBJ2-6; 14 positions agree with TRBD2. Trimming cost V 6 bases and J 4 bases; bases outside gene matches: 11. This CDR3 comprises 19 residues. CDR1 and CDR2 from the germline V gene are LNHDA and SQIVND (reference sequence). The CDR3, as DNA: TGTGCCAGTAGCGTCTCGGGACTAGCGGGAGTATCCGGGGCCAACGTCCTGACTTTC. It codes for CASSVSGLAGVSGANVLTF. Looking up the rest from reference TRBV19 and TRBJ2-6 gives the full variable domain: DGGITQSPKYLFRKEGQNVTLSCEQNLNHDAMYWYRQDPGQGLRLIYYSQIVNDFQKGDIAEGYSVSREKKESFPLTVTSAQKNPTAFYLCASSVSGLAGVSGANVLTFGAGSRLTVL.

This rearrangement joins TRBV11-3 to TRBJ2-5; TRBD2 is a possible D gene (6 bases). V was trimmed by 3 bases and J by 2 bases, leaving 7 bases between them. The CDR3 consists of 13 residues. Per germline, CDR1 SGHNT and CDR2 YENEEA. CDR3 bases: TGTGCCAGCAGCTTGGGACTTCAAGAGACCCAGTACTTC. It specifies CASSLGLQETQYF.

The chain links TRBV5-6 to TRBJ2-5; no firm D call. Germline V lookup: CDR1 SGHDT, CDR2 YYEEEE. This CDR3 has 13 amino acids. Deletions cut 3 bases from V and 0 bases from J, with 6 bases between. The CDR3 spells CASSSYYQETQYF. The CDR3 region has the DNA TGTGCCAGCAGCTCGTACTACCAAGAGACCCAGTACTTC.

The V call is TRBV5-6, the J call TRBJ1-2; D is unresolved. The length of the CDR3 is 14 residues. Trimming left V 3 bases short and J 8 bases short, with 17 bases between. Looked up from germline, CDR1 is SGHDT and CDR2 is YYEEEE. CDR3 sequence: CASSSRVLFSGYTF. Here the CDR3 DNA reads TGTGCCAGCAGCTCACGGGTCCTTTTTTCGGGCTACACCTTC.

V is TRBV6-5 and J is TRBJ1-2; 9 positions agree with TRBD1. CDR1 MNHEY and CDR2 SVGAGI come from the germline V gene. CDR3 length: 13 amino acids. V shed 6 bases, J shed 7 bases, and the junction held 6 bases outside the gene matches. CDR3 region: CASSQTGGPGYTF. The CDR3 DNA follows: TGTGCCAGCAGCCAAACAGGGGGCCCTGGCTACACCTTC.

The V call is TRBV10-1, the J call TRBJ2-7, with TRBD1 as a possible D gene (5 bases). The length of the CDR3 is 13 residues. CDR1 is WNHNN and CDR2 is SYGVQD in the germline V gene (reference sequence). V was cut by 0 bases and J by 6 bases, with 9 bases left in between. In DNA form, the CDR3 reads TGCGCCAGCAGTGAGTCTGGGGCAGCCGAGCAGTACTTC. This gives the protein CASSESGAAEQYF.

The sample holds a few counts of this clone. A read error may account for a junction end that differs from germline. The chain joins TRBV7-7 to TRBJ1-6; D unresolved. Germline V lookup: CDR1 SSHAT, CDR2 FNYEAQ (reference sequence). The CDR3 runs 13 residues. The CDR3 is CASSPNSGSPLHF. The CDR3 region has the DNA TGTGCTAGCAGCCCCAACTCGGGTTCACCCCTCCACTTT.

The chain recombines TRBV11-2 with TRBJ2-2; D is ambiguous. V was clipped by 1 base and J by 6 bases, with 12 bases between them. The length of the CDR3 is 15 residues. Germline lookup yields CDR1 SGHAT and CDR2 FQNNGV. The CDR3 DNA reads as TGTGCCAGCAGCTTAGGTGGGATTGATCCCGGGGAGCTGTTTTTT. It translates to CASSLGGIDPGELFF.

This clone was observed a handful of times. The gene calls are TRBV5-1 and TRBJ2-5; 15 nucleotides match TRBD2. Trimming cost V 8 bases and J 5 bases; bases outside gene matches: 4. CDR3 length: 14 amino acids. Germline values: CDR1 SGHRS, CDR2 YFSETQ. This chain's CDR3 is CASGLAGGLETQYF. CDR3 in DNA: TGCGCCAGTGGACTAGCGGGAGGGTTGGAGACCCAGTACTTC.

This chain connects TRBV9 to TRBJ2-2; no definite D call. The V gene lost 3 bases and the J gene lost 9 bases, with 9 bases spanning the gap. The CDR3 sequence is 12 residues long. Germline CDR1 is SGDLS and CDR2 is YYNGEE. Written as DNA, the CDR3 is TGTGCCAGCAGCGGGAATTCAAGGGAGCTGTTTTTT. This codes for CASSGNSRELFF.